The 28 T cell receptor beta chains presented below share a single source sample, sequenced in a study of blood T cell repertoires in COVID-19. Clones were read by immunoSEQ multiplex PCR, and TCRdb kept only the in-frame ones, dropping some. The sample yields around 160,000 clones, over 80% seen once. Material for sequencing was PBMCs or T cells enriched from blood (not recorded which). The receptors come from a woman aged 55-69 years who had recovered from COVID-19.

The chain is built from TRBV18 and TRBJ2-1, with 7 bases aligning to TRBD2. The V gene's germline CDR1 is KGHSH and CDR2 LQKENI. The CDR3 sequence is 16 residues long. V lost 3 bases to trimming and J lost 1 base; unmatched junction nucleotides: 6. The CDR3 DNA is TGTGCCAGCTCACCTCAAGCGGGACTTTCCTACAATGAGCAGTTCTTC. Translating gives CASSPQAGLSYNEQFF.

In this sample, this clone turned up once. This chain links TRBV30 with TRBJ1-6, with a weak D call TRBD1 (6 bases). The ends were cut back, 0 bases at V and 6 bases at J, with 9 bases in the middle. The V gene's germline CDR1 is GTSNPN and CDR2 SVGIG (reference sequence). CDR3 length equals 14 residues. The CDR3 sequence: CAWSVQGINSPLHF. Here the CDR3 DNA reads TGTGCCTGGAGTGTACAGGGTATTAATTCACCCCTCCACTTT.

The CDR3 bases are TGCGCCAGCAGCACTATCCCGGACAGGGGAGGCACAGATACGCAGTATTTT. This encodes CASSTIPDRGGTDTQYF. This rearrangement joins TRBV5-1 to TRBJ2-3; 9 bases line up with TRBD1. The ends lost 4 bases at V and 1 base at J; junction bases unmatched: 10. The germline V gene encodes CDR1 SGHRS and CDR2 YFSETQ. The CDR3 consists of 17 residues.

The chain employs TRBV5-5 and TRBJ1-5; D is possibly TRBD1 (5 bases). The germline CDR1 and CDR2 sequences are SGHKS and YYEKEE (reference sequence). The CDR3 loop spans 15 amino acids. V was shortened by 5 bases and J by 5 bases, with 17 bases between the two germline ends. The DNA of the CDR3 is TGTGCCAGCAGTTGGGCTGGGGCCCCCGATCAGCCCCAGCATTTT. The encoded protein is CASSWAGAPDQPQHF. Supplemented by reference TRBV5-5 and TRBJ1-5, the full variable domain reads DAGVTQSPTHLIKTRGQQVTLRCSPISGHKSVSWYQQVLGQGPQFIFQYYEKEERGRGNFPDRFSARQFPNYSSELNVNALLLGDSALYLCASSWAGAPDQPQHFGDGTRLSIL.

The chain is built from TRBV28 and TRBJ1-2; 10 bases match TRBD1. This CDR3 has 15 amino acids. V shed 7 bases, J shed 4 bases, and the junction held 9 bases outside the gene matches. Per the germline V gene, CDR1 is MDHEN and CDR2 is SYDVKM. DNA for the CDR3: TGTGCCAGCACGCAAGTCGGACAGGGGGGCTATGGCTACACCTTC. Amino acid sequence: CASTQVGQGGYGYTF.

V is TRBV19 and J is TRBJ2-1, with 9 bases matching TRBD1. V shed 5 bases, J shed 3 bases, and the junction held 5 bases outside the gene matches. Germline CDR1 is LNHDA and CDR2 is SQIVND (reference sequence). The CDR3 is 15 residues long. The CDR3, as DNA: TGTGCCAGTAGTCGAAGGACAGGGGTCTACAATGAGCAGTTCTTC. Translating gives CASSRRTGVYNEQFF.

This clone was observed once. This sequence joins TRBV2 and TRBJ1-2; D is undetermined. The V and J ends lost 2 bases and 6 bases respectively, with 10 bases between them. Per germline, CDR1 SNHLY and CDR2 FYNNEI. The CDR3 is 13 residues long. The CDR3 here is CASSELGWDGYTF. The CDR3 bases are TGTGCCAGCAGTGAATTGGGCTGGGATGGCTACACCTTC.

The chain links TRBV19 to TRBJ2-2; weak D call: TRBD2 (5 bases). The CDR3 loop spans 14 amino acids. Per the germline V gene, CDR1 is LNHDA and CDR2 is SQIVND (reference sequence). Trimming left V 7 bases short and J 1 base short, with 10 bases between. The CDR3 sequence is CASKRSGNTGELFF. For the CDR3, the DNA is TGTGCCAGTAAGCGGTCAGGGAACACCGGGGAGCTGTTTTTT.

The chain couples TRBV5-4 to TRBJ1-1, with D perhaps matching TRBD1 (6 bases). V was shortened by 3 bases and J by 5 bases, with 14 bases between the two germline ends. The CDR3 runs to 14 residues. Germline assignment: CDR1 SGHNT and CDR2 YYREEE (reference sequence). As DNA, the CDR3 is TGTGCCAGCAGCTACGACAGGTCGGATACTGAAGCTTTCTTT. The encoded protein is CASSYDRSDTEAFF.

The chain employs TRBV3-1 (or the pseudogene TRBV3-2) and TRBJ1-2; D possibly corresponds to TRBD1 (6 bases). This CDR3 contains 16 residues. V was pared by 0 bases and J by 3 bases, with 14 bases between. Germline CDR1 LGHDT, CDR2 YNNKEL (reference sequence). The CDR3 coding sequence is TGTGCCAGCAGCCAAGAATGGGCAGGGGCGTACTATGGCTACACCTTC. This codes for CASSQEWAGAYYGYTF.

This clone was observed a single time. The rearrangement joins TRBV4-1 to TRBJ1-3, with 7 nucleotides matching TRBD1. CDR1 and CDR2 from the germline V gene are MGHRA and YSYEKL. The CDR3 length is 20 residues. V lost 3 bases, J lost 0 bases, and 17 bases stayed unmatched. Here the CDR3 DNA reads TGCGCCAGCAGCCAGATACACGGGCCCCGACAGGGCCGCTCTGGAAACACCATATATTTT. It yields the protein CASSQIHGPRQGRSGNTIYF.

This clone appeared once. This chain connects TRBV21-1 to TRBJ1-2. TRBV21-1 is described as a pseudogene. CDR3 length: 14 residues. Here the CDR3 DNA reads TGTGCCAGCAGCAAAGGGGTTGGGAGTTATGGCTACACCTTC. Translating gives CASSKGVGSYGYTF.

This clone was seen once. This chain joins TRBV4-1 and TRBJ1-6; D might be TRBD1 (5 bases). CDR1 is MGHRA, CDR2 YSYEKL, per germline. The germline V and J ends were trimmed by 0 bases and 7 bases, with 13 bases remaining between them. CDR3 length: 16 residues. The CDR3 nucleotides read TGCGCCAGCAGCCAAGATCGTGGGGCTTGGAATTCACCCCTCCACTTT. Its protein is CASSQDRGAWNSPLHF.

V is TRBV18 and J is TRBJ2-2; 11 bases line up with TRBD2. The CDR3 covers 17 residues. The germline gives CDR1 KGHSH, CDR2 LQKENI. J gave up 2 bases and V 2 bases, and 4 bases lay outside the gene matches. This chain's CDR3 is CASSPMGTSGNTGELFF. CDR3 nucleotide sequence: TGTGCCAGCTCACCAATGGGGACTAGCGGTAACACCGGGGAGCTGTTTTTT.

This chain links TRBV30 with TRBJ2-5, with D uncertain. The germline V gene encodes CDR1 GTSNPN and CDR2 SVGIG (reference sequence). CDR3 length equals 12 residues. V gave up 1 base and J gave up 5 bases, with 8 bases separating them. The CDR3 reads CAWSGGWETQYF. CDR3 DNA: TGTGCCTGGAGTGGTGGCTGGGAGACCCAGTACTTC.

The rearrangement links TRBV18 to TRBJ2-7; D gene uncertain. Trimming took off 3 bases at V and 1 base at J, with 10 bases between the two ends. The CDR3 is 14 residues long. From germline, CDR1 is KGHSH and CDR2 LQKENI. CDR3 DNA: TGTGCCAGCTCACCTATCGGTGATTCCTACGAGCAGTACTTC. Residues: CASSPIGDSYEQYF.

The rearrangement links TRBV9 to TRBJ2-5; TRBD1 aligns across 7 bases. V gave up 2 bases and J gave up 5 bases; unmatched junction bases: 12. The CDR3 runs 16 residues. The V gene's germline CDR1 is SGDLS and CDR2 YYNGEE. The CDR3, as DNA: TGTGCCAGCAGCGTTGGGACAGCCGACCTGGGGGAGACCCAGTACTTC. Translating gives CASSVGTADLGETQYF. Full variable domain (rest looked up from reference TRBV9 and TRBJ2-5): DSGVTQTPKHLITATGQRVTLRCSPRSGDLSVYWYQQSLDQGLQFLIQYYNGEERAKGNILERFSAQQFPDLHSELNLSSLELGDSALYFCASSVGTADLGETQYFGPGTRLLVL.

V usage is TRBV7-9 and J usage is TRBJ2-2; D is unclear. There are 14 residues in the CDR3. Germline lookup yields CDR1 SEHNR and CDR2 FQNEAQ (reference sequence). V was cut by 4 bases and J by 6 bases, with 12 bases left in between. The CDR3 DNA follows: TGTGCCAGCAGCTCCTTGGGTGACTCCGGGGAGCTGTTTTTT. Translation gives CASSSLGDSGELFF.

The rearrangement joins TRBV5-6 to TRBJ1-1; weak D call: TRBD1 (5 bases). The ends were cut back, 6 bases at V and 3 bases at J, with 18 bases in the middle. The germline V gene has CDR1 SGHDT and CDR2 YYEEEE. The CDR3 length is 15 residues. CDR3 in amino acids: CASTVGGWSYTEAFF. CDR3 DNA: TGTGCCAGCACCGTCGGGGGTTGGAGTTACACTGAAGCTTTCTTT.

This clone was seen only once. The J gene is TRBJ1-3, the V gene TRBV2; 7 nucleotides line up with TRBD1. This CDR3 spans 13 amino acids. Germline V gene data show CDR1 as SNHLY and CDR2 as FYNNEI. V gave up 6 bases and J gave up 1 base; unmatched junction bases: 0. For the CDR3, the DNA is TGTGCCAGCAGACAGGGGTCTGGAAACACCATATATTTT. Protein product: CASRQGSGNTIYF.

This clone was counted only a few times. This rearrangement joins TRBV11-2 to TRBJ2-5, with D perhaps matching TRBD1 (6 bases). The CDR3 consists of 18 residues. V was trimmed by 3 bases and J by 2 bases, leaving 22 bases between them. CDR1 and CDR2 (germline): SGHAT, FQNNGV. CDR3 amino acids: CASSFDLLQGRGQETQYF. DNA of the CDR3: TGTGCCAGCAGCTTCGATCTCTTACAGGGACGGGGACAAGAGACCCAGTACTTC.

The chain couples TRBV2 to TRBJ1-6, with no clear D. The CDR3 contains 15 residues. CDR1 is SNHLY and CDR2 is FYNNEI in the germline V gene. V shed 6 bases and J shed 0 bases, with 9 bases lying between them. CDR3 in DNA: TGTGCCAGCAGGGTTTGGAGCTCCTATAATTCACCCCTCCACTTT. As protein: CASRVWSSYNSPLHF.

This clone was recorded many times. The chain joins TRBV2 to TRBJ1-2; D is unclear. Germline V gene sequence: CDR1 SNHLY, CDR2 FYNNEI. Trimming took 6 bases from V and 7 from J, leaving 9 bases between them. The CDR3 runs to 11 residues. CDR3 DNA: TGTGCCAGCAGCAATCGCGCTGGCTACACCTTC. Protein: CASSNRAGYTF.

This chain links TRBV6-2 or TRBV6-3 with TRBJ1-5; 7 positions match TRBD1. Germline loops: CDR1 MNHEY, CDR2 SVGEGT. Germline trimming cut 5 bases from V and 3 bases from J; bases unmatched to any gene: 7. This CDR3 contains 15 residues. The CDR3 protein is CASSGDRNSNQPQHF. CDR3 in DNA: TGTGCCAGCAGTGGGGACAGAAACTCCAATCAGCCCCAGCATTTT.

The genes are TRBV6-1 and TRBJ1-6; D not certain. Germline V CDR1 and CDR2: MNHNS, SASEGT. The germline V and J ends were trimmed by 0 bases and 10 bases, with 4 bases remaining between them. This CDR3 contains 12 residues. Written as DNA, the CDR3 is TGTGCCAGCAGTGAAGCGGAGTCACCCCTCCACTTT. This sequence encodes CASSEAESPLHF.

CDR3: CASSRQSTNEKLFF. CDR3 sequence (DNA): TGTGCCAGCAGTCGCCAGTCAACTAATGAAAAACTGTTTTTT. J is TRBJ1-4 and V is TRBV2; D is unclear. The CDR3 contains 14 residues. V was pared by 5 bases and J by 0 bases, with 7 bases between. Germline-derived CDR1 and CDR2 are SNHLY and FYNNEI.

V is TRBV4-1 and J is TRBJ2-2; D gene unclear. Germline V gene lookup returns CDR1 MGHRA and CDR2 YSYEKL. Trimming took 4 bases from V and 5 from J, leaving 11 bases between them. There are 14 residues in the CDR3. The CDR3 DNA reads TGCGCCAGCAGCCGATCCGAAACTACCGGGGAGCTGTTTTTT. This translates into CASSRSETTGELFF.

The CDR3 DNA sequence: TGTGCCAGCACCCTAAGAAGCAATCAGCCCCAGCATTTT. Protein: CASTLRSNQPQHF. This chain links TRBV5-4 with TRBJ1-5; no firm D call. The V gene's germline CDR1 is SGHNT and CDR2 YYREEE (reference sequence). Deletions cut 6 bases from V and 1 base from J, with 8 bases between. The CDR3 totals 13 residues.